The sequence of this T cell receptor (beta chain) was determined in a study of cytomegalovirus exposure and HLA in healthy donors. About the research overall: The study's early data release held approximately 91 million unique TCRs from HLA-typed donors.

PCR used 60 Vbeta primers and 13 Jbeta primers. Assay: immunoSEQ multiplex PCR; the TCRdb copy retains only in-frame clones and omits some. The table includes some 130,000 clones, 80% detected once. The germline V and J ends were trimmed by 1 base and 5 bases, with 9 bases remaining between them. CDR3 length: 14 residues. In germline, CDR1 is SGHAT, CDR2 FQNNGV. To note about this clone: Antigen: not known.

Findings and limits, study-wide: In a later analysis, V- and J-gene trimming of beta chains associated with a DCLRE1C missense variant, replicated independently. Donors were assumed by presence/absence analyses to have roughly uniform sequencing depth. Later on, an analysis showed TCR association rates differing by HLA locus, with DRB1 the most and HLA-C the fewest.

V is TRBV11-2 and J is TRBJ1-5; the D is unclear. This clonotype originated in a woman between 40 and 55 years old in good health and CMV-seronegative. Sample: PBMCs. CDR3 DNA sequence: TGTGCCAGCAGCTTAGGAGGTGGAGATCAGCCCCAGCATTTT. Protein product: CASSLGGGDQPQHF.